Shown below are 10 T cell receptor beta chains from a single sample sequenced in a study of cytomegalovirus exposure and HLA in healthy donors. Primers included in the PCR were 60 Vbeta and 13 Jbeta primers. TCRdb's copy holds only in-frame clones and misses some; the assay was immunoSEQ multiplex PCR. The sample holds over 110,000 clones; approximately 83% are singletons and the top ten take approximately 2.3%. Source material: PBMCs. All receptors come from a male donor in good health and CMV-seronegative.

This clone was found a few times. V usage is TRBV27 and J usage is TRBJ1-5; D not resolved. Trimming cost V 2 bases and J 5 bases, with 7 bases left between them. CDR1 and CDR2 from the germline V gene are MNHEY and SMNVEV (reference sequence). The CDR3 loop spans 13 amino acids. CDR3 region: CASSLKEYQPQHF. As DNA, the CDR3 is TGTGCCAGCAGTTTAAAGGAGTATCAGCCCCAGCATTTT.

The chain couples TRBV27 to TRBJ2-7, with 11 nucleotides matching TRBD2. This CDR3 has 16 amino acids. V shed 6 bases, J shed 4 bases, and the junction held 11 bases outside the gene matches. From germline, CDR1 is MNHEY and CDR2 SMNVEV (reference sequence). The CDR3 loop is CASSHLTSGKGYEQYF. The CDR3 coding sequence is TGTGCCAGCAGCCATCTGACTAGCGGGAAAGGGTACGAGCAGTACTTC.

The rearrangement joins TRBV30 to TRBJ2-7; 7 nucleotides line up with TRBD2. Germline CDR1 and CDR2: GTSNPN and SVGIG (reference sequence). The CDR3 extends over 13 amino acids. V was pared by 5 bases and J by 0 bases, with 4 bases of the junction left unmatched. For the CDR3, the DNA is TGTGCCTGGGCCCGCGGGAGCTCCTACGAGCAGTACTTC. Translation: CAWARGSSYEQYF.

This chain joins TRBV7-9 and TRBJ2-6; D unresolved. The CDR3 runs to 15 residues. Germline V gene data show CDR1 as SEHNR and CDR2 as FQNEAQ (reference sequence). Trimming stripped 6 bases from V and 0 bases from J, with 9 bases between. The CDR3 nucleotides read TGTGCCAGCAGTTTTTCCCTCTCTGGGGCCAACGTCCTGACTTTC. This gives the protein CASSFSLSGANVLTF.

The CDR3 DNA reads TGTGCCAGCAGCCGCGGCGAACCGGGAGGGACCTACGAGCAGTACTTC. This translates into CASSRGEPGGTYEQYF. The chain combines TRBV5-4 with TRBJ2-7, with 8 bases fitting TRBD2. In germline, CDR1 is SGHNT, CDR2 YYREEE (reference sequence). V was clipped by 4 bases and J by 2 bases; unmatched bases: 11. The CDR3 spans 16 residues.

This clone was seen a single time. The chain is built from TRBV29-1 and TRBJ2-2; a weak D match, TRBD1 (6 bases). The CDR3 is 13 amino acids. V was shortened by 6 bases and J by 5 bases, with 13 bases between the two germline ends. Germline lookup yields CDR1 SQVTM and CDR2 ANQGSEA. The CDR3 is CSVPRTGTGELFF. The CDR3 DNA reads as TGCAGCGTCCCAAGAACAGGGACCGGGGAGCTGTTTTTT.

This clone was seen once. The CDR3 DNA reads TGTGCCAGCAGCTTACTCTGGGAGGATACGCAGTATTTT. The encoded protein is CASSLLWEDTQYF. This chain connects TRBV7-9 to TRBJ2-3, with a weak D call TRBD2 (5 bases). Germline CDR1 reads SEHNR; CDR2 reads FQNEAQ (reference sequence). The CDR3 has 13 residues. V lost 2 bases and J lost 6, with 9 bases in between.

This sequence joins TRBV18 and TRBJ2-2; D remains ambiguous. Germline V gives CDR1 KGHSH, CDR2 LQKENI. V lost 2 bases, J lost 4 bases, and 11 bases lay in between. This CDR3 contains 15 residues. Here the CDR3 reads CASSPIEESTGELFF. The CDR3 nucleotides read TGTGCCAGCTCACCAATCGAGGAATCCACCGGGGAGCTGTTTTTT.

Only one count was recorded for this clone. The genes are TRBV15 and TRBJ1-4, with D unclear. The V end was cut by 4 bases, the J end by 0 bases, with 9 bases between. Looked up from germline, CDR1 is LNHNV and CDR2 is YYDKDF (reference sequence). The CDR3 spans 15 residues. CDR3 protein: CATSNPTATNEKLFF. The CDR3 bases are TGTGCCACCAGCAACCCCACTGCAACTAATGAAAAACTGTTTTTT.

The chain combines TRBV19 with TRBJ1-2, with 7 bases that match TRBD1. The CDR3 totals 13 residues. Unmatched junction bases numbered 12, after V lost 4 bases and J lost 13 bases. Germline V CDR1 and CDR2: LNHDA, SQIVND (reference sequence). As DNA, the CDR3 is TGTGCCAGTAGTAGCACAGGGGAATGGCGTGGCACCTTC. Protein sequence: CASSSTGEWRGTF. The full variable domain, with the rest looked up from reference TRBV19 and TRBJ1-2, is DGGITQSPKYLFRKEGQNVTLSCEQNLNHDAMYWYRQDPGQGLRLIYYSQIVNDFQKGDIAEGYSVSREKKESFPLTVTSAQKNPTAFYLCASSSTGEWRGTFGSGTRLTVV.